Below, one T cell receptor (beta chain) is given with its context. The primer mix had 52 TRBV and 13 TRBJ primers. Libraries were prepared by immunoSEQ multiplex PCR; TCRdb keeps only in-frame clonotypes and omits some of them. The repertoire holds more than 15,000 clones, about 92% seen once, with approximately 30% in the top ten. The data were obtained in a study of regulatory T cells. Trimming at V came to 8 bases and at J to 4 bases, leaving 17 bases not matched to a gene. Germline CDR1 is GTSNPN and CDR2 is SVGIG (reference sequence). This CDR3 has 15 residues. This sequence joins TRBV30 and TRBJ2-7, with 7 positions matching TRBD1. The receptor's source is a person in their late teens or twenties with CD3G deficiency. Material: CD8+ T cells sorted from blood. Here the CDR3 reads CAQLERGRRGYEQYF. Written as DNA, the CDR3 is TGTGCCCAACTGGAGAGGGGGCGGCGAGGGTACGAGCAGTACTTC.